The sequence of this T cell receptor (beta chain) was determined in a study of blood T cell repertoires in COVID-19. The overall study: COVID-19 samples collected from the United States, Italy and Spain covered acute and convalescent phases. Sample material is recorded as cDNA or gDNA derived from T cells, B-cell-depleted T cells, or PBMCs.

The germline CDR1 and CDR2 sequences are LNHNV and YYDKDF (reference sequence). V was shortened by 7 bases and J by 4 bases, with 10 bases between the two germline ends. This CDR3 has 13 amino acids. This clone came up once. The authors' processing: Amplification of reference gene primers provided the estimated nucleated cell counts. The table came from immunoSEQ multiplex PCR; TCRdb's copy has only in-frame clones and leaves some out. The V and J calls and the clone size are those of that table, but D and trimming were determined from the DNA. The data contain approximately 72,000 clones, approximately 85% of them singletons.

Sequenced input: peripheral blood. This sequence originates from a man aged 50 to 59 with acute or convalescent COVID-19. V gene TRBV15 combines with J gene TRBJ1-4; possible D gene TRBD1, 5 bases. CDR3 sequence reads: CATTDRSNEKLFF. In nucleotides, the CDR3 is TGTGCCACCACCGACAGAAGTAATGAAAAACTGTTTTTT. Full variable domain (missing parts from reference TRBV15 and TRBJ1-4): DAMVIQNPRYQVTQFGKPVTLSCSQTLNHNVMYWYQQKSSQAPKLLFHYYDKDFNNEADTPDNFQSRRPNTSFCFLDIRSPGLGDTAMYLCATTDRSNEKLFFGSGTQLSVL.